This T cell receptor (beta chain) was profiled in a study of T cells after yellow fever vaccination. Notes on the study in general: Most primary-vaccination clones recurred post-booster (roughly 96% CD4, about 87% CD8). Contaminating bulk clonotypes could be abundant in FACS-sorted repertoires.

Making TCR cDNA involved 5'RACE template switching, which added UMIs and a universal primer site. A single record per CDR3 protein comes from TCRdb applying MiXCR to the 5' RACE reads. The table lists 100,000 to 150,000 distinct CDR3 sequences, 13% to 15% of them singletons. The table lists this clonotype with a few counts. What it recognizes is unknown. J lost 2 bases, V lost 6 bases, and 7 bases had no gene match. This CDR3 contains 16 residues. Germline values: CDR1 SGHTA, CDR2 FQGTGA. V is TRBV7-3 and J is TRBJ2-2; the match to TRBD2 covers 9 bases. The source was CD8+ T cells sorted from PBMCs, collected 5 days after the yellow fever booster vaccination. The sequence came from a man aged 18 to 30 who received the YFV17D yellow fever vaccine. The CDR3 spells CASSSRTSANTGELFF. The CDR3 region has the DNA TGTGCCAGCAGTAGTCGGACTAGCGCCAACACCGGGGAGCTGTTTTTT.